What follows is one TCR beta chain and its context. Its antigen remains unknown. These data originate in a study of graft-versus-host responses after intestinal transplantation. Study information: The recipients all started with anti-thymocyte globulin induction and then took tacrolimus and steroids for 3 to 4 years. Points from the study as a whole: Subjects displaying graft-donor T cell macrochimerism possessed elevated graft-versus-host to host-versus-graft clonal ratios inside allografts. Early HvG declines after transplant were associated with peak circulating GvH clone levels.

V was shortened by 6 bases and J by 6 bases, with 12 bases between the two germline ends. This CDR3 spans 14 amino acids. Germline V gives CDR1 WSHSY, CDR2 SAAADI. Generated by immunoSEQ multiplex PCR, the TCRdb table keeps only in-frame clones and is missing some. The data hold 95,000 to 110,000 clones, with approximately 90% observed a single time. The sequencing here drew on unstimulated CD4+ T cells sorted from spleen or lymph node cells, taken before transplant. The chain carries TRBV10-2 and TRBJ1-6; possible D gene TRBD1, 6 bases. The sequence derives from a human donor who was the organ donor for an intestinal transplant. The CDR3 spells CASRRDKLNSPLHF. In DNA form, the CDR3 reads TGCGCCAGCAGACGGGACAAACTTAATTCACCCCTCCACTTT.